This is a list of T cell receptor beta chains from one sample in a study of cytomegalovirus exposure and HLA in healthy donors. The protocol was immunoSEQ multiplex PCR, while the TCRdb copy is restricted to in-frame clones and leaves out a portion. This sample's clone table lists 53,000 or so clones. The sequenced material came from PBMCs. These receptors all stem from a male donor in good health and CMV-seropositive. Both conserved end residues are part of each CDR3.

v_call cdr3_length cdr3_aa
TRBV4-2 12 CASRPTGSTIYF
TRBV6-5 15 CASSPTGGGNYGYTF
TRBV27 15 CASSFGQGTPYGYTF
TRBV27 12 CASRKQGAEAFF
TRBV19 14 CASRTTGNTGELFF
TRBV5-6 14 CASSWGDVNYGYTF
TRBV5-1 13 CASTSQGGEKLFF
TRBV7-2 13 CASSLVRGDGYTF
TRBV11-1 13 CASSLGVSYEQYF
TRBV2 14 CATSPTSGGVEQFF
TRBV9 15 CASSVDTGGTGELFF
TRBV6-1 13 CASGRGVGEKLFF
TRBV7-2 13 CASSLALEQGIHF
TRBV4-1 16 CASSQTSDRLWTEAFF
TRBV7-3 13 CASSLEGNTEAFF
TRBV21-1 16 CASSKGQGASRSPLHF
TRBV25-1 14 CASSDPRGGNTIYF
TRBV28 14 CASTEAGGSLGYTF
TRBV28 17 CASSLVAGGSTNEKLFF
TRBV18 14 CASSQRGSNNEQFF
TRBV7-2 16 CASSLGGNSYNSPLHF
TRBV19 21 CASSIDRGGTGARSGANVLTF
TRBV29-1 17 CSVVRTSGEARPDTQYF
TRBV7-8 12 CASSQGWGEQYF
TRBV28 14 CASSPGLEVDEQFF
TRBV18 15 CASSPGQYKGNTIYF
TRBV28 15 CASSIRDTVLYEQYF
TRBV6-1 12 CASRQGADTQYF
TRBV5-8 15 CASSLFRVVAYEQYF